This TCR beta chain emerged from a study of OX40 agonist ivuxolimab in advanced cancers. From germline, CDR1 is SEHNR and CDR2 FQNEAQ (reference sequence). The CDR3 is 14 residues long. Between the trimmed V and J ends, which lost 1 base and 7 bases, there was a span of 14 bases. This clone was seen just once. Profiling relied on immunoSEQ multiplex PCR, and the TCRdb table lists in-frame clones only, not all of them. The sample lists some 70,000 clones, around 83% occurring once. The sample in question was CD4+ or CD8+ T cells sorted from blood, obtained in a trial of the OX40 agonist ivuxolimab. This rearrangement joins TRBV7-9 to TRBJ2-7, with D unresolved. The clonotype was recovered from an adult with an advanced solid tumor such as melanoma, head and neck, liver or kidney cancer. CDR3 sequence: CASSLGGTTGEQYF. The CDR3 region has the DNA TGTGCCAGCAGCTTAGGGGGAACAACTGGGGAGCAGTACTTC.